One sample yielded the 22 T cell receptor beta chains listed below, sequenced in a study of blood T cell repertoires in COVID-19. The repertoire was sequenced with immunoSEQ multiplex PCR; TCRdb's copy has only in-frame clones and lacks some. The sample has just under 80,000 clones; 88% are singletons. Input material: peripheral blood. These receptors originate from a human donor in a cohort sampled during active COVID-19.

The chain carries TRBV11-2 and TRBJ2-3, with a tentative D call TRBD2 (6 bases). V lost 1 base to trimming and J lost 1 base, with 6 bases between them. CDR1 SGHAT and CDR2 FQNNGV come from the germline V gene. The CDR3 totals 14 residues. In DNA form, the CDR3 reads TGTGCCAGCAGCTTAGGGGGGGGCACAGATACGCAGTATTTT. This encodes CASSLGGGTDTQYF.

This clone has a single count. This sequence joins TRBV19 and TRBJ2-1; 11 nucleotides match TRBD2. Germline values: CDR1 LNHDA, CDR2 SQIVND (reference sequence). J gave up 3 bases and V 3 bases, and 4 bases lay outside the gene matches. The CDR3 sequence is 16 residues long. The CDR3 DNA sequence: TGTGCCAGTAGTATTAGGGGACTAGCGGACTACAATGAGCAGTTCTTC. Translation gives CASSIRGLADYNEQFF.

The chain joins TRBV19 to TRBJ2-4; 7 bases align to TRBD1. Per germline, CDR1 LNHDA and CDR2 SQIVND (reference sequence). V lost 5 bases, J lost 0 bases, and 7 bases stayed unmatched. The CDR3 spans 16 residues. CDR3 sequence reads: CASSHHRGPAKNIQYF. In nucleotides, the CDR3 is TGTGCCAGTAGTCACCACAGGGGACCAGCCAAAAACATTCAGTACTTC.

The chain recombines TRBV5-1 with TRBJ2-2; 7 nucleotides match TRBD1. V lost 4 bases to trimming and J lost 4 bases; unmatched junction nucleotides: 7. The CDR3 is made up of 15 amino acids. In germline, CDR1 is SGHRS, CDR2 YFSETQ. Here the CDR3 DNA reads TGCGCCAGCAGCCCTGACAGGGTCGGCACCGGGGAGCTGTTTTTT. Translation gives CASSPDRVGTGELFF.

The V call is TRBV24-1, the J call TRBJ2-3; D is perhaps TRBD2 (5 bases). Germline V gene lookup returns CDR1 KGHDR and CDR2 SFDVKD. This CDR3 has 18 amino acids. V was clipped by 2 bases and J by 6 bases, with 23 bases between them. In DNA form, the CDR3 reads TGTGCCACCAGTGATTCAACCGCGGCGGATCCGACGGGGGATACGCAGTATTTT. It is translated as CATSDSTAADPTGDTQYF.

This sequence joins TRBV5-1 and TRBJ1-2; 10 bases match TRBD1. Germline CDR1 reads SGHRS; CDR2 reads YFSETQ. CDR3 length: 14 amino acids. Trimming took 4 bases from V and 6 from J; bases not matched to a gene: 6. Written as DNA, the CDR3 is TGCGCCAGCAGCCCGGCCGGGACAGGGGATGGCTACACCTTC. It specifies CASSPAGTGDGYTF.

The rearrangement joins TRBV6-2 or TRBV6-3 to TRBJ2-1, with TRBD2 as a possible D gene (5 bases). This CDR3 is 13 amino acids long. V was cut by 5 bases and J by 0 bases, with 5 bases left in between. Per germline, CDR1 MNHEY and CDR2 SVGEGT. The CDR3 sequence is CASSRDSYNEQFF. The DNA of the CDR3 is TGTGCCAGCAGTCGGGACTCCTACAATGAGCAGTTCTTC.

The chain is built from TRBV2 and TRBJ1-2, with TRBD1 identical over 7 bases. V gave up 3 bases and J gave up 3 bases; unmatched junction bases: 13. Germline loops: CDR1 SNHLY, CDR2 FYNNEI. The CDR3 totals 17 residues. The CDR3 sequence is CASSDPAQGLVDYGYTF. The CDR3, as DNA: TGTGCCAGCAGTGATCCGGCACAGGGGTTAGTAGACTATGGCTACACCTTC.

The chain links TRBV5-1 to TRBJ2-1; D might be TRBD2 (6 bases). CDR3 length equals 15 residues. Deletions cut 0 bases from V and 7 bases from J, with 14 bases between. Germline V lookup: CDR1 SGHRS, CDR2 YFSETQ. In DNA, the CDR3 is TGCGCCAGCAGCTTGGAGGGGCAGGACTATAATGAGCAGTTCTTC. This gives the protein CASSLEGQDYNEQFF.

The V call is TRBV19, the J call TRBJ2-5, with TRBD2 matching 13 bases. The germline V gene has CDR1 LNHDA and CDR2 SQIVND (reference sequence). This CDR3 is built from 15 residues. V dropped 4 bases and J dropped 4; count of bases not matched to a gene: 3. Here the CDR3 reads CASSTRLAGGETQYF. DNA of the CDR3: TGTGCCAGTAGTACCAGACTAGCGGGGGGAGAGACCCAGTACTTC.

The V and J genes are TRBV20-1 and TRBJ2-7; D possibly corresponds to TRBD1 (5 bases). Germline lookup yields CDR1 DFQATT and CDR2 SNEGSKA (reference sequence). Trimming removed 4 bases from V and 2 bases from J, with 6 bases in between. This CDR3 has 11 amino acids. This CDR3 reads CSATGTYEQYF. The CDR3 DNA reads as TGCAGTGCTACAGGGACCTACGAGCAGTACTTC.

The table lists this clone with a count of one. This chain connects TRBV29-1 to TRBJ2-3, with 9 nucleotides matching TRBD2. V lost 7 bases, J lost 0 bases, and 8 bases stayed unmatched. Germline assignment: CDR1 SQVTM and CDR2 ANQGSEA. CDR3 length equals 15 residues. The DNA of the CDR3 is TGCAGCGGCTGCGGGGGGGGCATAAGCACAGATACGCAGTATTTT. Its translation is CSGCGGGISTDTQYF.

This chain joins TRBV6-1 and TRBJ2-2; unclear D gene. The germline V gene encodes CDR1 MNHNS and CDR2 SASEGT. The V end was cut by 1 base, the J end by 0 bases, with 6 bases between. The CDR3 length is 15 residues. CDR3 protein: CASSEGRTNTGELFF. CDR3 DNA sequence: TGTGCCAGCAGTGAAGGCAGGACGAACACCGGGGAGCTGTTTTTT.

V is TRBV24-1 and J is TRBJ2-3; no definite D call. The V gene lost 1 base and the J gene lost 0 bases, with 7 bases spanning the gap. The CDR3 covers 15 residues. Germline V CDR1 and CDR2: KGHDR, SFDVKD. DNA for the CDR3: TGTGCCACCAGTGATTTTACCGGGAGCACAGATACGCAGTATTTT. Residues: CATSDFTGSTDTQYF.

The gene calls are TRBV11-3 and TRBJ2-7; D is perhaps TRBD2 (5 bases). Germline V gene lookup returns CDR1 SGHNT and CDR2 YENEEA. The CDR3 loop spans 17 amino acids. V was clipped by 1 base and J by 3 bases, with 19 bases between them. CDR3 bases: TGTGCCAGCAGCTTAGCTGAGGGCAGGAGTGCCAACTACGAGCAGTACTTC. This codes for CASSLAEGRSANYEQYF.

The chain is built from TRBV28 and TRBJ1-5, with D maybe TRBD1 (5 bases). The CDR3 runs 15 residues. V lost 6 bases and J lost 2, with 14 bases in between. Germline V gene data show CDR1 as MDHEN and CDR2 as SYDVKM. The CDR3 DNA is TGTGCCAGCAGCCGACATTCGGGGGGCAATCAGCCCCAGCATTTT. This encodes CASSRHSGGNQPQHF.

The chain has TRBV24-1 and TRBJ1-5, with D perhaps TRBD1 (6 bases). The CDR3 spans 12 residues. The germline V gene has CDR1 KGHDR and CDR2 SFDVKD. The germline V and J ends were trimmed by 7 bases and 7 bases, with 10 bases remaining between them. The CDR3 here is CATSRGQQPQHF. CDR3 nucleotides: TGTGCCACCAGCAGGGGCCAGCAGCCCCAGCATTTT.

The chain combines TRBV19 with TRBJ1-4; 8 positions match TRBD1. Germline V gene sequence: CDR1 LNHDA, CDR2 SQIVND (reference sequence). The CDR3 sequence is 15 residues long. The V and J ends lost 5 bases and 5 bases, in that order; junction bases with no gene match: 7. CDR3 amino acids: CASSQRTGMNEKLFF. In DNA form, the CDR3 reads TGTGCCAGTAGTCAAAGGACAGGGATGAATGAAAAACTGTTTTTT.

This chain links TRBV10-3 with TRBJ2-7, with TRBD2 identical over 13 bases. The junction had 1 base not matched to a gene; V was cut back by 6 bases and J by 2 bases. CDR3 length: 14 residues. Germline loops: CDR1 ENHRY, CDR2 SYGVKD. The CDR3 coding sequence is TGTGCCATCAGCGGGACTAGCGGGACCTACGAGCAGTACTTC. It specifies CAISGTSGTYEQYF.

This clone was detected only a few times. This chain connects TRBV19 to TRBJ2-7, with 9 bases aligning to TRBD2. This CDR3 region has 11 residues. V lost 9 bases to trimming and J lost 7 bases; unmatched junction nucleotides: 4. CDR1 is LNHDA, CDR2 SQIVND, per germline (reference sequence). CDR3 DNA: TGTGCCAGCCCCCTAGCGGGAGAGCAGTACTTC. This codes for CASPLAGEQYF.

The chain has TRBV29-1 and TRBJ2-3, with 8 bases aligning to TRBD2. The CDR3 is 16 residues long. Unmatched junction bases numbered 9, after V lost 3 bases and J lost 1 base. Germline lookup yields CDR1 SQVTM and CDR2 ANQGSEA. The CDR3 DNA follows: TGCAGCGTTGAGGGACTAGGAATCGTCGGCACAGATACGCAGTATTTT. It codes for CSVEGLGIVGTDTQYF.

J is TRBJ2-5 and V is TRBV2; possibly TRBD2 for D (5 bases). Trimming removed 1 base from V and 7 bases from J, with 13 bases in between. The germline gives CDR1 SNHLY, CDR2 FYNNEI. CDR3 length equals 14 residues. CDR3 DNA sequence: TGTGCCAGCAGTGAAGACTCCAGCGGAGGGACCCAGTACTTC. This gives the protein CASSEDSSGGTQYF.